The T cell receptor (beta chain) under discussion was sequenced for a study of blood T cell repertoires in COVID-19. The overall study: There were acute and convalescent COVID-19 samples, and they came from the United States, Italy and Spain.

Germline-derived CDR1 and CDR2 are LNHNV and YYDKDF (reference sequence). The CDR3 is 15 residues long. Deletions cut 0 bases from V and 5 bases from J, with 11 bases between. TCRdb's table, derived via immunoSEQ multiplex PCR, lists solely in-frame clones and lacks some. Of approximately 230,000 clones listed, around 85% were seen once; the top ten hold roughly 4%. This chain links TRBV15 with TRBJ1-5; D remains ambiguous. Sample: peripheral blood. The receptor was isolated from a woman aged 40 to 49 with active or convalescent COVID-19. The CDR3 loop reads CATSRDAREDQPQHF. The DNA for the CDR3 is TGTGCCACCAGCAGAGATGCCCGGGAGGATCAGCCCCAGCATTTT.